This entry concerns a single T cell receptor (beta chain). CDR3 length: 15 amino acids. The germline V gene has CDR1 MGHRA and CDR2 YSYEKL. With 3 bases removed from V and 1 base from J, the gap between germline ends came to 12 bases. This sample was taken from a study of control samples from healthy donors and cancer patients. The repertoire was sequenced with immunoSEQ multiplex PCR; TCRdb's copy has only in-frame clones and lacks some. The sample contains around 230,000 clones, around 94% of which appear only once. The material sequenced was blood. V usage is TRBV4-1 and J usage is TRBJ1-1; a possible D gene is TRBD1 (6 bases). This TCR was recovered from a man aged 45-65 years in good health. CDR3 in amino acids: CASSQADRENTEAFF. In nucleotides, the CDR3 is TGCGCCAGCAGCCAGGCGGACAGAGAGAACACTGAAGCTTTCTTT.